One sample yielded the 27 T cell receptor beta chains listed below, sequenced in a study of cytomegalovirus exposure and HLA in healthy donors. The PCR contained 60 Vbeta and 13 Jbeta primers. Generated by immunoSEQ multiplex PCR, the TCRdb table keeps only in-frame clones and is missing some. The sample contains 150,000 to 200,000 clones, less than 90% of which appear only once. The sequenced material came from PBMCs. The source is a boy aged 5-17 years in good health and CMV-seronegative.

This chain connects TRBV7-9 to TRBJ1-5; possibly TRBD1 for D (5 bases). The CDR3 is 16 amino acids. CDR1 and CDR2 from the germline V gene are SEHNR and FQNEAQ (reference sequence). V was shortened by 5 bases and J by 7 bases, with 21 bases between the two germline ends. CDR3 region: CASSASGVSLEQPQHF. CDR3 in DNA: TGTGCCAGCAGCGCATCGGGGGTTTCGCTGGAACAGCCCCAGCATTTT. Full variable domain (remainder filled in from reference TRBV7-9 and TRBJ1-5): DTGVSQNPRHKITKRGQNVTFRCDPISEHNRLYWYRQTLGQGPEFLTYFQNEAQLEKSRLLSDRFSAERPKGSFSTLEIQRTEQGDSAMYLCASSASGVSLEQPQHFGDGTRLSIL.

The V and J genes are TRBV30 and TRBJ1-6, with a possible D match to TRBD1 (5 bases). V dropped 4 bases and J dropped 8 bases, with 18 bases sitting between them. CDR1 GTSNPN and CDR2 SVGIG come from the germline V gene (reference sequence). The CDR3 extends over 15 amino acids. The CDR3 DNA reads TGTGCCTGGACAGGCGATAGCCGGGGGGATTCACCCCTCCACTTT. Translation: CAWTGDSRGDSPLHF.

The chain uses TRBV5-4 and TRBJ2-7, with 9 nucleotides matching TRBD1. Looked up from germline, CDR1 is SGHNT and CDR2 is YYREEE (reference sequence). The junction had 12 bases not matched to a gene; V was cut back by 5 bases and J by 6 bases. The CDR3 has 15 residues. CDR3 amino acids: CASRALSDRGREQYF. The CDR3 region has the DNA TGTGCCAGCAGAGCCTTATCGGACAGGGGACGCGAGCAGTACTTC.

CDR3 in DNA: TGTGCCAGCAGCCAACCGGGACAGGGTCGCGAGCAGTACTTC. Its translation: CASSQPGQGREQYF. The V and J genes are TRBV28 and TRBJ2-7, with TRBD1 matching 9 bases. CDR1 is MDHEN, CDR2 SYDVKM, per germline. CDR3 length: 14 amino acids. Unmatched junction bases numbered 9, after V lost 6 bases and J lost 6 bases.

The chain carries TRBV7-9 and TRBJ2-7; D gene ambiguous. Trimming took 3 bases from V and 5 from J, leaving 11 bases between them. This CDR3 comprises 13 residues. The V gene's germline CDR1 is SEHNR and CDR2 FQNEAQ (reference sequence). The CDR3 sequence is CASSFATRDEQYF. The DNA of the CDR3 is TGTGCCAGCAGCTTCGCTACCCGCGACGAGCAGTACTTC.

This clone was observed a few times. V gene TRBV7-8 combines with J gene TRBJ2-3, with TRBD1 matching 9 bases. From germline, CDR1 is SGHVS and CDR2 FQNEAQ. There are 13 residues in the CDR3. V was clipped by 3 bases and J by 13 bases; unmatched bases: 8. CDR3 region: CASSLGGQGREYF. CDR3 bases: TGTGCCAGCAGCTTGGGCGGACAGGGGCGGGAGTATTTT.

V is TRBV5-5 and J is TRBJ1-2, with 8 bases lining up with TRBD1. Germline V gene data show CDR1 as SGHKS and CDR2 as YYEKEE (reference sequence). V shed 0 bases and J 4 bases; nucleotides not matched to a gene: 5. The CDR3 consists of 15 residues. The CDR3: CASSLAQGAFYGYTF. The CDR3 bases are TGTGCCAGCAGCTTGGCCCAGGGGGCGTTCTATGGCTACACCTTC. Looking up the rest from reference TRBV5-5 and TRBJ1-2 gives the full variable domain: DAGVTQSPTHLIKTRGQQVTLRCSPISGHKSVSWYQQVLGQGPQFIFQYYEKEERGRGNFPDRFSARQFPNYSSELNVNALLLGDSALYLCASSLAQGAFYGYTFGSGTRLTVV.

J is TRBJ1-5 and V is TRBV5-6; TRBD1 matches at 9 bases. The CDR3 is 16 amino acids. The J segment lost 2 bases and the V segment lost 0 bases, leaving 3 bases of the junction unmatched. CDR1 and CDR2 from the germline V gene are SGHDT and YYEEEE. The CDR3 sequence: CASSLAWDRGNQPQHF. The DNA for the CDR3 is TGTGCCAGCAGCTTGGCTTGGGACAGGGGCAATCAGCCCCAGCATTTT.

The chain uses TRBV4-1 and TRBJ1-2, with 8 bases fitting TRBD1. This CDR3 comprises 15 residues. The germline gives CDR1 MGHRA, CDR2 YSYEKL. The junction had 6 bases not matched to a gene; V was cut back by 1 base and J by 5 bases. The CDR3 protein is CASSQGQGIGYGYTF. The CDR3 DNA sequence: TGCGCCAGCAGCCAAGGACAGGGGATTGGGTATGGCTACACCTTC.

This chain uses TRBV10-2 with TRBJ1-1; D gene uncertain. The CDR3 runs 17 residues. Trimming left V 0 bases short and J 2 bases short, with 16 bases between. Germline V gene sequence: CDR1 WSHSY, CDR2 SAAADI. The CDR3 nucleotides are TGCGCCAGCAGTGAGTCGGTGATCCTAGAACCCAACACTGAAGCTTTCTTT. Amino acid sequence: CASSESVILEPNTEAFF.

CDR3 amino acids: CAISEYDRGWFRAFF. CDR3 DNA sequence: TGTGCCATCAGTGAATACGACAGGGGATGGTTTAGAGCTTTCTTT. V usage is TRBV10-3 and J usage is TRBJ1-1, with 8 bases matching TRBD1. V dropped 3 bases and J dropped 10; count of bases not matched to a gene: 13. Looked up from germline, CDR1 is ENHRY and CDR2 is SYGVKD. The CDR3 sequence is 15 residues long.

This chain links TRBV7-3 with TRBJ2-1; TRBD2 matches at 7 bases. CDR1 and CDR2 from the germline V gene are SGHTA and FQGTGA. Trimming at V came to 2 bases and at J to 6 bases, leaving 7 bases not matched to a gene. CDR3 length: 15 residues. As DNA, the CDR3 is TGTGCCAGCAGCTTAGATACTAGCGTTGGCAATGAGCAGTTCTTC. Translated: CASSLDTSVGNEQFF. Filled out from reference TRBV7-3 and TRBJ2-1, the complete variable domain reads GAGVSQTPSNKVTEKGKYVELRCDPISGHTALYWYRQSLGQGPEFLIYFQGTGAADDSGLPNDRFFAVRPEGSVSTLKIQRTERGDSAVYLCASSLDTSVGNEQFFGPGTRLTVL.

This chain joins TRBV6-4 and TRBJ1-1; no clear D gene. CDR3 length equals 13 residues. V was trimmed by 5 bases and J by 1 base, leaving 8 bases between them. Looked up from germline, CDR1 is MRHNA and CDR2 is SNTAGT. The CDR3: CASSFRENTEAFF. The DNA of the CDR3 is TGTGCCAGCAGTTTCCGAGAGAACACTGAAGCTTTCTTT.

Turning to this clone: One junction end does not reproduce the germline sequence, and a read error may be involved. The chain recombines TRBV7-9 with TRBJ2-5; D gene uncertain. The CDR3 loop spans 12 amino acids. The germline V gene encodes CDR1 SEHNR and CDR2 FQNEAQ (reference sequence). CDR3 DNA sequence: TGTTCCAGCAGCTCCACACGAGAGACCCAGTACTTC. Translation gives CSSSSTRETQYF.

The rearrangement joins TRBV29-1 to TRBJ1-2, with D unclear. Trimming pared 4 bases from V and 8 bases from J, leaving 17 bases between. This CDR3 has 13 amino acids. From germline, CDR1 is SQVTM and CDR2 ANQGSEA. The CDR3, as DNA: TGCAGCGTTGCTCTCGAGGGCCGAGGAGGCTACACCTTC. Translated, it gives CSVALEGRGGYTF.

This clone was found a few times. The chain is built from TRBV4-3 and TRBJ1-1; D is possibly TRBD1 (5 bases). The CDR3 loop spans 14 amino acids. The germline gives CDR1 LGHNA, CDR2 YSLEER. V was trimmed by 0 bases and J by 10 bases, leaving 15 bases between them. The CDR3 loop reads CASSQDRYQGGAFF. In DNA form, the CDR3 reads TGCGCCAGCAGCCAAGATAGGTATCAGGGTGGAGCTTTCTTT.

The V and J genes are TRBV5-1 and TRBJ1-2; 7 nucleotides line up with TRBD1. The germline V gene has CDR1 SGHRS and CDR2 YFSETQ. After removal of 1 base from V and 5 bases from J, the junction contained 11 bases not matched to a gene. CDR3 length: 16 amino acids. The CDR3 bases are TGCGCCAGCAGCTTGAATCTCCAGGGGGGATCTTATGGCTACACCTTC. It translates to CASSLNLQGGSYGYTF.

The rearrangement links TRBV28 to TRBJ1-2, with D perhaps TRBD1 (5 bases). Between the trimmed V and J ends, which lost 8 bases and 6 bases, there was a span of 10 bases. The CDR3 spans 11 residues. Germline loops: CDR1 MDHEN, CDR2 SYDVKM. The CDR3 nucleotides read TGTGCCAGCTATTCGGGGGATGGCTACACCTTC. The encoded protein is CASYSGDGYTF.

The rearrangement links TRBV18 to TRBJ1-2; D is possibly TRBD1 (6 bases). This CDR3 is 17 amino acids long. Germline lookup yields CDR1 KGHSH and CDR2 LQKENI. The V and J ends lost 4 bases and 6 bases respectively, with 24 bases between them. The CDR3 nucleotides are TGTGCCAGCTCACTCTTAGTCCGTACAGGGATGATGAATGGCTACACCTTC. As protein: CASSLLVRTGMMNGYTF.

V gene TRBV9 combines with J gene TRBJ2-1; the match to TRBD2 covers 10 bases. CDR1 SGDLS and CDR2 YYNGEE come from the germline V gene. Unmatched junction bases numbered 10, after V lost 0 bases and J lost 10 bases. CDR3 length: 16 amino acids. DNA for the CDR3: TGTGCCAGCAGCGTAGCTCGCAGCGGGAGGGCCGGAGAGCAGTTCTTC. It is translated as CASSVARSGRAGEQFF.

The CDR3 region has the DNA TGTGCCAGCAGCTTGCCTAGCGGGGGCCCCACAGATACGCAGTATTTT. It codes for CASSLPSGGPTDTQYF. This chain connects TRBV13 to TRBJ2-3; TRBD2 aligns across 10 bases. Germline loops: CDR1 PRHDT, CDR2 FYEKMQ (reference sequence). V trimming: 3 bases; J trimming: 2 bases; junction bases outside the gene matches: 5. This CDR3 contains 16 residues. The complete variable domain, with remaining parts taken from reference TRBV13 and TRBJ2-3, reads AAGVIQSPRHLIKEKRETATLKCYPIPRHDTVYWYQQGPGQDPQFLISFYEKMQSDKGSIPDRFSAQQFSDYHSELNMSSLELGDSALYFCASSLPSGGPTDTQYFGPGTRLTVL.

The rearrangement uses TRBV5-1 and TRBJ2-1; 11 nucleotides line up with TRBD2. The V gene's germline CDR1 is SGHRS and CDR2 YFSETQ. The CDR3 runs to 15 residues. With 2 bases clipped from V and 8 bases from J, the junction kept 6 bases outside the gene matches. The CDR3 region is CASSFRTSGSHEQFF. CDR3 nucleotides: TGCGCCAGCAGCTTTAGGACTAGCGGGTCGCATGAGCAGTTCTTC. Filled out from reference TRBV5-1 and TRBJ2-1, the complete variable domain reads KAGVTQTPRYLIKTRGQQVTLSCSPISGHRSVSWYQQTPGQGLQFLFEYFSETQRNKGNFPGRFSGRQFSNSRSEMNVSTLELGDSALYLCASSFRTSGSHEQFFGPGTRLTVL.

This clone was detected once. The V call is TRBV10-3, the J call TRBJ2-1, with TRBD2 matching 7 bases. The germline V gene encodes CDR1 ENHRY and CDR2 SYGVKD. Trimming cost V 6 bases and J 7 bases; bases outside gene matches: 6. The CDR3 extends over 13 amino acids. The CDR3 DNA is TGTGCCATCAGGACCGGACTAGGTAATGAGCAGTTCTTC. It is translated as CAIRTGLGNEQFF.

V is TRBV5-1 and J is TRBJ2-2; no clear D. There are 15 residues in the CDR3. Germline CDR1 and CDR2: SGHRS and YFSETQ. V lost 1 base and J lost 4, with 11 bases in between. CDR3 DNA sequence: TGCGCCAGCAGCTTGTACGCAGGTCCCACCGGGGAGCTGTTTTTT. It is translated as CASSLYAGPTGELFF.

This clone was counted only a few times. The chain links TRBV5-6 to TRBJ2-5; the D gene is possibly TRBD2 (5 bases). The V gene's germline CDR1 is SGHDT and CDR2 YYEEEE. The CDR3 sequence is 11 residues long. Trimming stripped 4 bases from V and 5 bases from J, with 6 bases between. CDR3 nucleotide sequence: TGTGCCAGCAGCGAGGGTGAGACCCAGTACTTC. This codes for CASSEGETQYF.

V is TRBV27 and J is TRBJ2-5; possibly TRBD1 for D (7 bases). Trimming left V 5 bases short and J 5 bases short, with 21 bases between. CDR1 and CDR2 (germline): MNHEY, SMNVEV (reference sequence). The CDR3 has 16 residues. The CDR3 sequence: CASSATPGGGRETQYF. The CDR3 coding sequence is TGTGCCAGCAGTGCCACCCCAGGGGGAGGAAGGGAGACCCAGTACTTC.

This sequence joins TRBV19 and TRBJ1-1; the match to TRBD1 covers 8 bases. J lost 2 bases, V lost 4 bases, and 3 bases had no gene match. Germline CDR1 reads LNHDA; CDR2 reads SQIVND (reference sequence). CDR3 size: 14 residues. This chain's CDR3 is CASSTGQGNTEAFF. CDR3 sequence (DNA): TGTGCCAGTAGTACCGGACAGGGTAACACTGAAGCTTTCTTT.